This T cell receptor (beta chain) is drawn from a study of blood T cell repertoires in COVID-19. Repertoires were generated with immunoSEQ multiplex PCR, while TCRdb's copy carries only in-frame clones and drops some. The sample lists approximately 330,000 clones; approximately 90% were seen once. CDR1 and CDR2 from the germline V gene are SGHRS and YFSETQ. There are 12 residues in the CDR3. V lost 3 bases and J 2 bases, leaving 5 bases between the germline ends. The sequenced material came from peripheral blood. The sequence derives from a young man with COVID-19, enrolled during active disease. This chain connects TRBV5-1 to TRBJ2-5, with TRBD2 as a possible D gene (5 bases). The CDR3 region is CASSSGQETQYF. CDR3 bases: TGCGCCAGCAGCTCGGGACAAGAGACCCAGTACTTC.